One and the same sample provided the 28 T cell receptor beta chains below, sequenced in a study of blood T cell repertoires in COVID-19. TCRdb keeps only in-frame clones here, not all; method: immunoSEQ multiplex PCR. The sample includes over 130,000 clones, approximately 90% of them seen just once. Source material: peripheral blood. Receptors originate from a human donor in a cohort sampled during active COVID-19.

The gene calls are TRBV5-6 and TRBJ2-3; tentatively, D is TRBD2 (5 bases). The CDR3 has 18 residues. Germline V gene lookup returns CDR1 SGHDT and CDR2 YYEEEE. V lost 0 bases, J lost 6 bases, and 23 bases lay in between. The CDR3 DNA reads TGTGCCAGCAGCTTGGGGCGATATCCTGTACGGGAAGGGGATACGCAGTATTTT. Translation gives CASSLGRYPVREGDTQYF.

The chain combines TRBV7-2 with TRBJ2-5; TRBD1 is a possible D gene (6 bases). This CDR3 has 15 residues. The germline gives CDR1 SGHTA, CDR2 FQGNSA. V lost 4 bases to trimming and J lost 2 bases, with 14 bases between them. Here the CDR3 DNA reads TGTGCCAGCAGCTACCCCGAGGACAGACAAGAGACCCAGTACTTC. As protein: CASSYPEDRQETQYF.

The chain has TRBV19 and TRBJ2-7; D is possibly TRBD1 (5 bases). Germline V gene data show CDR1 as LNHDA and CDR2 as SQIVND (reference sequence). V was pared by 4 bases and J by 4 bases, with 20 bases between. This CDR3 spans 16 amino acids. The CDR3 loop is CASSKTVLSSSYEQYF. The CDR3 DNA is TGTGCCAGTAGTAAGACAGTTTTAAGCTCTTCTTACGAGCAGTACTTC.

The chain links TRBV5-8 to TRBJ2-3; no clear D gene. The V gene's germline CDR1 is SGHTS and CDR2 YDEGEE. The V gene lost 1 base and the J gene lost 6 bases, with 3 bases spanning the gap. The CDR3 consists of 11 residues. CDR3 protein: CASSLSDTQYF. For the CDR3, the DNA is TGTGCCAGCAGCTTGTCGGATACGCAGTATTTT.

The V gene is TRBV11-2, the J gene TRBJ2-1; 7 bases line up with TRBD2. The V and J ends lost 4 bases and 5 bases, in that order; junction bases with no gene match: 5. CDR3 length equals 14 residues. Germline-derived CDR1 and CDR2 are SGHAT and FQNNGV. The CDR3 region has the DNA TGTGCCAGCAGCTGGGGAGGGCCACACAATGAGCAGTTCTTC. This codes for CASSWGGPHNEQFF.

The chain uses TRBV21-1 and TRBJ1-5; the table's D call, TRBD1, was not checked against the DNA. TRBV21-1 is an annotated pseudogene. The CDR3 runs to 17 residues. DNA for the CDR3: TGTGCCAGCAGCCTTGGACAGACTACCTATAGCAATCAGCCCCAGCATTTT. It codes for CASSLGQTTYSNQPQHF.

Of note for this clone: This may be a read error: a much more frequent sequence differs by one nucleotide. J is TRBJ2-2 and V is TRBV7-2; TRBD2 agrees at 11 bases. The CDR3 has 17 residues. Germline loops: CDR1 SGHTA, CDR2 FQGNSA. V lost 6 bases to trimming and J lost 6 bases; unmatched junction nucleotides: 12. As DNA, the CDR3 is TGTGCCAGCAGTGTCGGTAGCGGGGGGGCCTTACCCGGGGAGCTGTTTTTT. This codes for CASSVGSGGALPGELFF.

As DNA, the CDR3 is TGTGCCAGCAGTGAGGAGCGCGCCCTACTACCGAACTATGGCTACACCTTC. This encodes CASSEERALLPNYGYTF. The genes are TRBV2 and TRBJ1-2; no clear D. Germline V lookup: CDR1 SNHLY, CDR2 FYNNEI. The CDR3 is made up of 17 amino acids. Trimming left V 3 bases short and J 2 bases short, with 19 bases between. The full variable domain, its missing parts supplied by reference TRBV2 and TRBJ1-2, is EPEVTQTPSHQVTQMGQEVILRCVPISNHLYFYWYRQILGQKVEFLVSFYNNEISEKSEIFDDQFSVERPDGSNFTLKIRSTKLEDSAMYFCASSEERALLPNYGYTFGSGTRLTVV.

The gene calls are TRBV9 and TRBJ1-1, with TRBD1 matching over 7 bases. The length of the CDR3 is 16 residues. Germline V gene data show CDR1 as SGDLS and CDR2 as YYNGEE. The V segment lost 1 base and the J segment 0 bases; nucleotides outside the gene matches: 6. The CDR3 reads CASSVQGVGLNTEAFF. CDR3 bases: TGTGCCAGCAGCGTACAGGGGGTAGGGTTGAACACTGAAGCTTTCTTT. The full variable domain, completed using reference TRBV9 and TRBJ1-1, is DSGVTQTPKHLITATGQRVTLRCSPRSGDLSVYWYQQSLDQGLQFLIQYYNGEERAKGNILERFSAQQFPDLHSELNLSSLELGDSALYFCASSVQGVGLNTEAFFGQGTRLTVV.

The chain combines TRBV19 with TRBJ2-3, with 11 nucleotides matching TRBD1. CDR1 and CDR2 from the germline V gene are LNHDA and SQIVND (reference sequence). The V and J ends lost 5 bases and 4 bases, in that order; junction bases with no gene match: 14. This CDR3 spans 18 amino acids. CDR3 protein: CASSPSGLDRGPSDTQYF. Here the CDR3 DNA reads TGTGCCAGTAGTCCTTCAGGGTTGGACAGGGGGCCCTCAGATACGCAGTATTTT.

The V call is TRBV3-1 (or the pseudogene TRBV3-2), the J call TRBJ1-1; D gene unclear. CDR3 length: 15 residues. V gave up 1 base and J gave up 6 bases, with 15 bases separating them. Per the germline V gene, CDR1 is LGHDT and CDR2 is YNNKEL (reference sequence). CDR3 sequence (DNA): TGTGCCAGCAGCCAAGGGTCTGTAGAGAGTCCTGAAGCTTTCTTT. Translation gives CASSQGSVESPEAFF.

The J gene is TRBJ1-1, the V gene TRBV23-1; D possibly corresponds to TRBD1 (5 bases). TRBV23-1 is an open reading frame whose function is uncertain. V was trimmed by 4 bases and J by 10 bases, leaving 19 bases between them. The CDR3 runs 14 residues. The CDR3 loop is CASSPSGPGGTAFF. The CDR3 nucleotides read TGCGCCAGCAGTCCTTCGGGCCCGGGCGGGACAGCTTTCTTT.

CDR3 DNA sequence: TGCGCCAGCAGTTGGACTGGAGAAAAACTGTTTTTT. Residues: CASSWTGEKLFF. The chain employs TRBV5-1 and TRBJ1-4; D uncertain. Germline CDR1 is SGHRS and CDR2 is YFSETQ. Trimming pared 5 bases from V and 8 bases from J, leaving 10 bases between. The CDR3 has 12 residues.

The CDR3 is CASSLGSGGAESDTQYF. The CDR3 DNA sequence: TGTGCCAGCAGCTTAGGTAGCGGGGGGGCAGAGTCAGATACGCAGTATTTT. This chain uses TRBV7-3 with TRBJ2-3, with TRBD2 matching over 11 bases. Per the germline V gene, CDR1 is SGHTA and CDR2 is FQGTGA. V lost 2 bases, J lost 4 bases, and 8 bases stayed unmatched. This CDR3 has 17 amino acids.

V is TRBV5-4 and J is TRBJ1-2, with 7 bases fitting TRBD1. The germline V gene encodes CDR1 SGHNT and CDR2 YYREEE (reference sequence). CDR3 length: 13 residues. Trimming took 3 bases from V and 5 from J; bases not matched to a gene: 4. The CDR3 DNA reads TGTGCCAGCAGCTCACAGGGGAAGTATGGCTACACCTTC. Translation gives CASSSQGKYGYTF.

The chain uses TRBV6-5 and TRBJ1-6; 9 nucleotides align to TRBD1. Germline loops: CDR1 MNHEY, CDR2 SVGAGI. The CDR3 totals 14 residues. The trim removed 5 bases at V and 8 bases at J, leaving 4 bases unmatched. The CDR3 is CASSPGQGHSPLHF. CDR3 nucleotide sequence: TGTGCCAGCAGTCCAGGACAGGGGCATTCACCCCTCCACTTT.

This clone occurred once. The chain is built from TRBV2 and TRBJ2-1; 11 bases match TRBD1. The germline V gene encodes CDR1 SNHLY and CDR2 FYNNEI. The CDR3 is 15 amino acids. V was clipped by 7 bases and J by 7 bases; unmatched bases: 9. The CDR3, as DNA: TGTGCCAGCAATCAGGACAGGGGGCAAGAAAATGAGCAGTTCTTC. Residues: CASNQDRGQENEQFF.

CDR3 loop: CASSFTGEGYTF. CDR3 nucleotide sequence: TGTGCCAGCAGCTTTACAGGGGAGGGCTACACCTTC. This chain uses TRBV5-4 with TRBJ1-2; 7 bases are shared with TRBD1. The CDR3 covers 12 residues. CDR1 is SGHNT, CDR2 YYREEE, per germline (reference sequence). After removal of 2 bases from V and 8 bases from J, the junction contained 3 bases not matched to a gene.

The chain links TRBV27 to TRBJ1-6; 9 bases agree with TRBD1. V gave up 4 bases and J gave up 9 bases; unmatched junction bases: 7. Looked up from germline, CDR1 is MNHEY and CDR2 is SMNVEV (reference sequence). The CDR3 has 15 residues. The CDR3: CASSSRDRDASPLHF. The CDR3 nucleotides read TGTGCCAGCAGTTCCCGGGACAGGGACGCTTCACCCCTCCACTTT.

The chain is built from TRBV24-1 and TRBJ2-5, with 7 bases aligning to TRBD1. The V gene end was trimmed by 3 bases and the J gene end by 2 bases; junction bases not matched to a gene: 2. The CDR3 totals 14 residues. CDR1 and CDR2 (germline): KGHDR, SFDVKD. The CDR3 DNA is TGTGCCACCAGTGATCCGGACAGGCAAGAGACCCAGTACTTC. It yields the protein CATSDPDRQETQYF.

In DNA form, the CDR3 reads TGTGCCAGCAGCTTGTGGGGGACAGGTCGGGAAAAACTGTTTTTT. This gives the protein CASSLWGTGREKLFF. The rearrangement links TRBV5-4 to TRBJ1-4; 8 positions agree with TRBD1. CDR3 length equals 15 residues. J gave up 8 bases and V 1 base, and 7 bases lay outside the gene matches. Germline CDR1 is SGHNT and CDR2 is YYREEE (reference sequence). The full variable domain, with the rest looked up from reference TRBV5-4 and TRBJ1-4, is ETGVTQSPTHLIKTRGQQVTLRCSSQSGHNTVSWYQQALGQGPQFIFQYYREEENGRGNFPPRFSGLQFPNYSSELNVNALELDDSALYLCASSLWGTGREKLFFGSGTQLSVL.

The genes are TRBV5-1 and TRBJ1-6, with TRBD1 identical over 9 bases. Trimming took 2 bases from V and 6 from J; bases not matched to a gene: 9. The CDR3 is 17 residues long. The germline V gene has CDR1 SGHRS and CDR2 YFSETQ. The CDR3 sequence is CASSFSPGQGGNSPLHF. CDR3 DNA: TGCGCCAGCAGCTTTAGTCCGGGACAGGGTGGTAATTCACCCCTCCACTTT.

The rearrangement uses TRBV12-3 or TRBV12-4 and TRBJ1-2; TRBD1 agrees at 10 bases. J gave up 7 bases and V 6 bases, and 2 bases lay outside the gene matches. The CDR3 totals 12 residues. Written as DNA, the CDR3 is TGTGCCAGCAGCCGGGACAGGGGTGGCTACACCTTC. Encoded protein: CASSRDRGGYTF.

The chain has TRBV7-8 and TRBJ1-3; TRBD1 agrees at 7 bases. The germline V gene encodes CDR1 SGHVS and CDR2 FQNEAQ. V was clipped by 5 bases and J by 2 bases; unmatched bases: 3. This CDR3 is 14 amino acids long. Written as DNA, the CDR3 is TGTGCCAGCAGCCTCGGGACAGCTGGAAACACCATATATTTT. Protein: CASSLGTAGNTIYF.

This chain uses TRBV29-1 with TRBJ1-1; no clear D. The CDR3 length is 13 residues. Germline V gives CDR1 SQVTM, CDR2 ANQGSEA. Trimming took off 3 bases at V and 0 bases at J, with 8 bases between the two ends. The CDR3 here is CSVDFGMNTEAFF. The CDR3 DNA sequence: TGCAGCGTTGACTTCGGGATGAACACTGAAGCTTTCTTT.

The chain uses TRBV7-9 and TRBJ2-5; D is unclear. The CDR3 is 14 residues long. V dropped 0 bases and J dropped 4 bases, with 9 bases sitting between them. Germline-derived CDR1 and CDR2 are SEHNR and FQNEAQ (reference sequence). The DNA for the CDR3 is TGTGCCAGCAGCTTAGCCGGGTCGCGAGAGACCCAGTACTTC. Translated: CASSLAGSRETQYF.

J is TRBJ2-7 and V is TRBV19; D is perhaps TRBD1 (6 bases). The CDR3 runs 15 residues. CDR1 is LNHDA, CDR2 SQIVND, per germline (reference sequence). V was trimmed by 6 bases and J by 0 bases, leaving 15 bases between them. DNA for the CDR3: TGTGCCAGTAGCCAAGGACAGTCAACCTCCTACGAGCAGTACTTC. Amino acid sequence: CASSQGQSTSYEQYF.

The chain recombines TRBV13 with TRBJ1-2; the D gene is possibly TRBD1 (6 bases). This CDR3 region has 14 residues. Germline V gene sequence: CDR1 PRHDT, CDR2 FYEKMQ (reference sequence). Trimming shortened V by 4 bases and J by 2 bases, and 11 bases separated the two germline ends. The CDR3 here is CASSSETGNYGYTF. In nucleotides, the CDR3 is TGTGCCAGCAGCTCTGAAACAGGGAACTATGGCTACACCTTC.